This T cell receptor beta chain was identified in a study of cytomegalovirus exposure and HLA in healthy donors. The length of the CDR3 is 15 residues. The germline V and J ends were trimmed by 4 bases and 3 bases, with 16 bases remaining between them. Germline CDR1 SGHNT, CDR2 YYREEE (reference sequence). Primers: 60 Vbeta forward and 13 Jbeta reverse. TCRdb's table, derived via immunoSEQ multiplex PCR, lists solely in-frame clones and lacks some. This table has under 170,000 clones, 60% to 85% appearing once. This clone was picked up a small number of times. The V gene is TRBV5-4, the J gene TRBJ1-2; TRBD1 might be the D (6 bases). Sequencing was performed on PBMCs. This clonotype was sampled from a man aged 45-60 years in good health and CMV-seropositive. CDR3 DNA: TGTGCCAGCAGCCGCCCGGACAGATACTACTATGGCTACACCTTC. Residues: CASSRPDRYYYGYTF.